This TCR beta chain was documented in a study of beta chain features in type 1 diabetes. Germline V gives CDR1 MNHNY, CDR2 SVGAGI (reference sequence). This CDR3 has 15 amino acids. Trimming at V came to 5 bases and at J to 2 bases, leaving 8 bases not matched to a gene. Study findings and constraints: Shortening of TCRB CDR3s, moderate but significant, appeared in all four CD4+ subsets of Type 1 diabetes patients. The VDJ junctions of type 1 diabetes patients carried fewer insertions and more deletions. A closer apparent resemblance between naive, central memory and Treg TCRB repertoires was seen in patients than in healthy donors. Whatever favoring of shorter templates PCR might show would apply equally to patients and controls.

Reverse transcription of all isolated RNA meant that expressed TCRB transcripts were sequenced. TCRdb's table, derived via immunoSEQ multiplex PCR, lists solely in-frame clones and lacks some. The table has 160,000 or so clones, 9% to 10% seen once; the top ten hold about 0.75%. This clone was found a few times. No antigen is known for it. A sort by CD45RO/CCR7/CD25/CD127/CD95/CD27 yielded CD4+ naive, central memory, regulatory and stem cell-like memory cells. Sequencing was performed on central memory CD4+ T cells from blood. The receptor comes from a woman younger than 45 with type 1 diabetes. This chain joins TRBV6-6 and TRBJ2-5, with TRBD2 identical over 7 bases. The CDR3 here is CASSAGLGRQETQYF. DNA of the CDR3: TGTGCCAGCAGTGCAGGACTAGGCAGACAAGAGACCCAGTACTTC.